Sequencing of this TCR beta chain was carried out in a study of T-cell memory formation after mild COVID-19. About the study: Across donors, TCR clusters were largely donor specific. The study, taken as a whole, reports: There were some responding clones in pre-infection memory, which suggested that cross-reactive memory had joined.

TCR alpha and TCR beta cDNA libraries carrying sample barcodes and UMIs were produced by 5'RACE using constant-segment primers. TCRdb reprocessed the 5' RACE reads via MiXCR and lists one record per CDR3 protein. This table has approximately 300,000 distinct CDR3 sequences, approximately 16% appearing once. Notes on this clonotype: Its antigen is undetermined.

This CDR3 spans 12 amino acids. V was cut by 5 bases and J by 15 bases, with 17 bases left in between. The rearrangement joins TRBV12-3 or TRBV12-4 to TRBJ2-1; TRBD2 is a possible D gene (5 bases). The receptor was derived from a man between 18 and 29 years old who had mild COVID-19 (a few samples of this study predate the infection). Cell type and time point are not known. The source material was PBMCs or a T cell subset sorted from them (not recorded which). The CDR3 DNA is TGTGCCAGCAGTCCCCCGGGGTCTTCACTGTTCTTC. Residues: CASSPPGSSLFF.